A selection of T cell receptor beta chains follows, all from one sample in a study of cytomegalovirus exposure and HLA in healthy donors. The table came from immunoSEQ multiplex PCR; TCRdb's copy has only in-frame clones and leaves some out. Among about 280,000 clones listed, around nine tenths were seen once. The sample consisted of PBMCs. All receptors come from a woman between 18 and 29 years old in good health and CMV-seronegative. Both conserved end residues are part of each CDR3. A D gene is named only where the DNA matches it firmly. For some rows the clone size is stated as once, few or many, or as a class when expanded; others skip it.

>-|TRBV4-1|TRBJ2-7|-
TGCGCCAGCAGCCTTAGGCAGGACTACGAGCAGTACTTC
CASSLRQDYEQYF
>-|TRBV18|TRBJ2-5|-
TGTGCCAGCTCACCGAGGGGGACCCAAGAGACCCAGTACTTC
CASSPRGTQETQYF
>TRBD1|TRBV6-1|TRBJ1-6|-
TGTGCCAGCAGTGATGCGAGGGACAGGGGCCACTTT
CASSDARDRGHF
>-|TRBV9|TRBJ2-7|-
TGTGCCAGCAGCGTAGGGACGGGAAAATACGAGCAGTACTTC
CASSVGTGKYEQYF
>TRBD2|TRBV15|TRBJ2-7|-
TGTGCCACCGGGTCTCTAGCGGGAGTAAGCTACGAGCAGTACTTC
CATGSLAGVSYEQYF
>TRBD2|TRBV15|TRBJ2-5|-
TGTGCCACCAGGACTAGCGGGAGACAAGAGACCCAGTACTTC
CATRTSGRQETQYF
>TRBD2|TRBV5-1|TRBJ2-5|-
TGCGCCAGCAGCTTCTCCCAACCGGGACTAGCGGGAGTCACCGAGACCCAGTACTTC
CASSFSQPGLAGVTETQYF
>-|TRBV28|TRBJ1-2|-
TGTGCCAGCAGTTTAGCTACGATGGTCGATGGCTACACCTTC
CASSLATMVDGYTF
>TRBD2|TRBV28|TRBJ2-1|-
TGTGCCAGCACCGAAGCGGGAGAGGGGAATGAGCAGTTCTTC
CASTEAGEGNEQFF
>TRBD1|TRBV5-1|TRBJ2-5|-
TGCGCCAGCAGCCCGACAGGGGACGAGACCCAGTACTTC
CASSPTGDETQYF
>-|TRBV11-2|TRBJ1-5|-
TGTGCCAGCAGCTTCGGTACCTCAGGGCCCCAGCATTTT
CASSFGTSGPQHF
>TRBD2|TRBV7-2|TRBJ2-7|-
TGTGCCAGCAGCTTAAGATTAGGGAGCGGGAACCTCGGGTCCTACGAGCAGTACTTC
CASSLRLGSGNLGSYEQYF
>TRBD2|TRBV5-4|TRBJ2-1|-
TGTGCCAGCAGCTTGGGGACTAGCGGGTTGGGTGAGCAGTTCTTC
CASSLGTSGLGEQFF
>-|TRBV5-6|TRBJ1-2|-
TGTGCCAGCAGCTTGGCCGCGGGGCAGGGCTACACCTTC
CASSLAAGQGYTF
>TRBD2|TRBV27|TRBJ2-3|-
TGTGCCAGCAGTTTATCAGCGGGAAAGGGGCCAGATACGCAGTATTTT
CASSLSAGKGPDTQYF
>-|TRBV7-8|TRBJ2-7|-
TGTGCCAGCAGCTTAAGCGGGCCCTACGAGCAGTACTTC
CASSLSGPYEQYF
>TRBD2|TRBV27|TRBJ2-7|-
TGTGCCAGCAGTCTGGGACTAGCGGGAGGGCCACGTCTGGGTGAGCAGTACTTC
CASSLGLAGGPRLGEQYF
>TRBD2|TRBV7-9|TRBJ2-1|-
TGTGCCAGCAGCTACAACCCAATAGCGGGAGGGCCAGTAAATGAGCAGTTCTTC
CASSYNPIAGGPVNEQFF
>-|TRBV28|TRBJ1-5|-
TGTGCCAGCAGGATCGACAGTTGGGGTCAGCCCCAGCATTTT
CASRIDSWGQPQHF
>-|TRBV9|TRBJ2-3|-
TGTGCCAGCAGCGTAGAAGTGGCAGGGGGACTAGGAGATACGCAGTATTTT
CASSVEVAGGLGDTQYF
>-|TRBV7-2|TRBJ2-5|-
TGTGCCAGCAGCTTATGGGACTCCGGGATTATTGAGACCCAGTACTTC
CASSLWDSGIIETQYF
>-|TRBV7-2|TRBJ2-7|-
TGTGCCAGCAGCTTCGGGGGTCCCGAGCAGTACTTC
CASSFGGPEQYF
>-|TRBV2|TRBJ1-5|once
TGTGCCAGCAGTTTTCGAGCCAATGTGAGGGGCAATCAGCCCCAGCATTTT
CASSFRANVRGNQPQHF
>-|TRBV28|TRBJ2-7|-
TGTGCTTCGGATCGAGGGCCCTACGAGCAGTACTTC
CASDRGPYEQYF
>-|TRBV6-1|TRBJ1-1|-
TGTGCCAGCAGCACTAAGTTTGGCACTGAAGCTTTCTTT
CASSTKFGTEAFF
>TRBD1|TRBV6-1|TRBJ1-4|-
TGTGCCAGCAGCGACAGGGGGAAGGATGAAAAACTGTTTTTT
CASSDRGKDEKLFF
>-|TRBV28|TRBJ1-2|-
TGTGCCAGCAGTCGAGGGGGCTATGGCTACACCTTC
CASSRGGYGYTF
>-|TRBV9|TRBJ2-5|once
TGTGCCAGCAGCGTAGGGCGAGGGGGTCAGACCCAGTACTTC
CASSVGRGGQTQYF
>TRBD1|TRBV9|TRBJ2-5|-
TGTGCCAGCAGCGTGGGGACAGGGGAATTAGGGGAGACCCAGTACTTC
CASSVGTGELGETQYF
>-|TRBV9|TRBJ2-1|-
TGTGCCAGCAGCGTTAACTACAATGAGCAGTTCTTC
CASSVNYNEQFF
>-|TRBV27|TRBJ2-4|-
TGTGCCAGCAGTTCAGCAGGGCGAAACATTCAGTACTTC
CASSSAGRNIQYF
>-|TRBV6-1|TRBJ1-5|few
TGTGCCAGCAGTGAACAGGAGGGCGGGGAGCCCCAGCATTTT
CASSEQEGGEPQHF
>-|TRBV29-1|TRBJ1-1|-
TGCAGCGTCGGGGGGGGGATGAACACTGAAGCTTTCTTT
CSVGGGMNTEAFF
>-|TRBV9|TRBJ2-3|-
TGTGCCAGCAGCGTAGGGAGCACGGATACGCAGTATTTT
CASSVGSTDTQYF
>-|TRBV7-9|TRBJ1-1|-
TGTGCCAGCAGCAGGAATACAGGGAAGAACACTGAAGCTTTCTTT
CASSRNTGKNTEAFF
>TRBD1|TRBV6-1|TRBJ1-1|-
TGTGCCAGCAGTGGGGCAGGGGGGAACACTGAAGCTTTCTTT
CASSGAGGNTEAFF
>-|TRBV10-3|TRBJ1-3|-
TGTGCCATCAGTGAGTCGGGGACAACAGGAAACACCATATATTTT
CAISESGTTGNTIYF
>-|TRBV4-1|TRBJ1-5|-
TGCGCCAGCAGCCAAGATCGACTACAGACAAATCAGCCCCAGCATTTT
CASSQDRLQTNQPQHF
>-|TRBV2|TRBJ1-1|-
TGTGCCAGCAGTGCCCAGGGACTGGGCACTGAAGCTTTCTTT
CASSAQGLGTEAFF
>TRBD1|TRBV28|TRBJ1-4|-
TGTGCCAGCACCACGACAGGGGCTAATGAAAAACTGTTTTTT
CASTTTGANEKLFF
>TRBD1|TRBV5-1|TRBJ1-2|-
TGCGCCAGCAGCGAGCCGGGACAGTTAAACTATGGCTACACCTTC
CASSEPGQLNYGYTF
>-|TRBV5-6|TRBJ1-3|-
TGTGCCAGCAGCCTTACAGAGGGGACTTCTGGAAACACCATATATTTT
CASSLTEGTSGNTIYF
>-|TRBV20-1|TRBJ1-2|-
TGCAGTGCTAGAGGTAGTTCCCTCACCTTC
CSARGSSLTF
>TRBD1|TRBV29-1|TRBJ2-3|-
TGCAGCGCCCGGACAGGGATCGGCAACACAGATACGCAGTATTTT
CSARTGIGNTDTQYF
>TRBD2|TRBV6-5|TRBJ2-7|-
TGTGCCAGCAGTCCCCGGACTAGCGGTGCCTACGAGCAGTACTTC
CASSPRTSGAYEQYF
>TRBD2|TRBV2|TRBJ2-1|-
TGTGCCAGCAGGAGGGGATGGGAGCGGGAGTACCACAATGAGCAGTTCTTC
CASRRGWEREYHNEQFF
>TRBD1|TRBV7-2|TRBJ2-1|-
TGTGCCAGCAGCTCGGACAGGGGGTCCTACAATGAGCAGTTCTTC
CASSSDRGSYNEQFF
>TRBD1|TRBV15|TRBJ2-7|-
TGTGCCACCAGCAGAGGCGGGACAGGCGGCTACGAGCAGTACTTC
CATSRGGTGGYEQYF